The present entry profiles one T cell receptor (beta chain) with its context. Its cognate antigen is unknown. These data originate in a study of CXCR3-negative and CXCR3-positive naive CD8 T cells. Study information: For each library, about 1.5 +/- 0.3 million TRB reads were obtained, approximately 140 million in total.

UMI-tagged TRB cDNA libraries were built via 5' RACE. TCRdb reprocessed the 5' RACE reads; each CDR3 protein has one entry and no DNA is given. The sample data list around 40,000 distinct CDR3 sequences. Broader study findings: Similar TRBV-TRBJ usage characterized naive CXCR3-negative and CXCR3-positive cells; memory cells differed. Naive subsets showed comparable surface CD5, and TCR interaction strength was also inferred from TRB CDR3 physicochemistry.

The sequence was collected from a human donor in good health. Some clones in this sample may be carry-over from other donors' samples. Sequencing input: memory CD8+ T cells from blood.

The CDR3 spells CASSTREWREVLNEQFF. This chain links TRBV28 with TRBJ2-1; no DNA is available, so the TRBD2 call from TCRdb remains unchecked. In germline, CDR1 is MDHEN, CDR2 SYDVKM. The CDR3 contains 17 residues.